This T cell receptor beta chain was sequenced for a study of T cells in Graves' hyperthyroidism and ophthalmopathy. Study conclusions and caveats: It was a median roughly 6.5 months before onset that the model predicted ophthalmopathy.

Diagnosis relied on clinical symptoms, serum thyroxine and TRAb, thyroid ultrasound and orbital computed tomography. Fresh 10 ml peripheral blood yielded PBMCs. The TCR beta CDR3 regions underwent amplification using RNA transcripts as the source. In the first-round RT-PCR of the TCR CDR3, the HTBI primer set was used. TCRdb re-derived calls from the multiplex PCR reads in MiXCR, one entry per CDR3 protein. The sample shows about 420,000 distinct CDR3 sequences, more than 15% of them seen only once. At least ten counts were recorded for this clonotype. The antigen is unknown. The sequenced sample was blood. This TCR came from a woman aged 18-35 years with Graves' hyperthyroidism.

CDR3 in DNA: TGTGCCAGCAGCCAGACTGAGAACTATGGCTACACCTTC. It specifies CASSQTENYGYTF. The V and J genes are TRBV3-1 and TRBJ1-2, with D unclear. Germline assignment: CDR1 LGHDT and CDR2 YNNKEL (reference sequence). Trimming pared 3 bases from V and 2 bases from J, leaving 7 bases between. The CDR3 is 13 amino acids.